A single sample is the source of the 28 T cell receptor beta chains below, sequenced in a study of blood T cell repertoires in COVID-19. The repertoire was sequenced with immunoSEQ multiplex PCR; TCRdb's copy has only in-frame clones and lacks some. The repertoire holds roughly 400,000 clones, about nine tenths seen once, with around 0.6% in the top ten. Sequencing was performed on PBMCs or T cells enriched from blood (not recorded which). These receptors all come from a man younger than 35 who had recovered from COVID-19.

The CDR3 DNA reads TGTGCCAGCAGTGGGACAGGGGGCGTTCAGCCCCAGCATTTT. Amino acid sequence: CASSGTGGVQPQHF. The chain couples TRBV2 to TRBJ1-5, with 11 bases fitting TRBD1. This CDR3 has 14 residues. V dropped 4 bases and J dropped 6; count of bases not matched to a gene: 2. CDR1 is SNHLY, CDR2 FYNNEI, per germline.

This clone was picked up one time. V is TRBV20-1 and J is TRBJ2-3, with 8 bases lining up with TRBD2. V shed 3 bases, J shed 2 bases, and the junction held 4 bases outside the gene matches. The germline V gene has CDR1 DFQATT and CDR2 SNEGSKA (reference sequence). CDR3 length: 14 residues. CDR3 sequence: CSASKAGVTDTQYF. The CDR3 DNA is TGCAGTGCTAGTAAAGCGGGGGTCACAGATACGCAGTATTTT.

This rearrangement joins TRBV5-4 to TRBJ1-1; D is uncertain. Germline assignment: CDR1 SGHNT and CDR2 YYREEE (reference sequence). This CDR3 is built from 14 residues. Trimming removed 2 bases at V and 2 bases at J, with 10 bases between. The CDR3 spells CASSFSPGNTEAFF. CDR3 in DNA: TGTGCCAGCAGCTTCAGCCCGGGTAACACTGAAGCTTTCTTT. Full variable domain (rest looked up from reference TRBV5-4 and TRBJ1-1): ETGVTQSPTHLIKTRGQQVTLRCSSQSGHNTVSWYQQALGQGPQFIFQYYREEENGRGNFPPRFSGLQFPNYSSELNVNALELDDSALYLCASSFSPGNTEAFFGQGTRLTVV.

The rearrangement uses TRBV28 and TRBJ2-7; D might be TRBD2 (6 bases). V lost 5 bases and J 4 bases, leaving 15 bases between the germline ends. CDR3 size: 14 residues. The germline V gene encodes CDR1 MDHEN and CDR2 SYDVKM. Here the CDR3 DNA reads TGTGCCAGCAGTCCGAGACTAGTCTGGTACGAGCAGTACTTC. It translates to CASSPRLVWYEQYF.

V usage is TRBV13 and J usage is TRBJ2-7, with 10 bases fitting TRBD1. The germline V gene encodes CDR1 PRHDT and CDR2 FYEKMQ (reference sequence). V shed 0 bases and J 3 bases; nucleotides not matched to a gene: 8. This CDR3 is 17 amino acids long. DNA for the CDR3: TGTGCCAGCAGCTTAGGTACCCCAAGGACAGGGGGCTACGAGCAGTACTTC. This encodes CASSLGTPRTGGYEQYF.

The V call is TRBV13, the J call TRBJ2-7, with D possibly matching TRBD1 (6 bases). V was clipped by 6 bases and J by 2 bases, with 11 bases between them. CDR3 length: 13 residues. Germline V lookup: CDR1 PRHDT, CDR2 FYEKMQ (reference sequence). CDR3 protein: CASRQQGTYEQYF. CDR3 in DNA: TGTGCCAGCAGACAACAGGGAACCTACGAGCAGTACTTC.

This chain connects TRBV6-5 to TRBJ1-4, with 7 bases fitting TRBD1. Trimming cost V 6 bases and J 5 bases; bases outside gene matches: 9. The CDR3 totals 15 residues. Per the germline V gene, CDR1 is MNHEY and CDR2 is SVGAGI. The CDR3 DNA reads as TGTGCCAGCAGACCCGAGGGGGCTGAGAATGAAAAACTGTTTTTT. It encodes CASRPEGAENEKLFF.

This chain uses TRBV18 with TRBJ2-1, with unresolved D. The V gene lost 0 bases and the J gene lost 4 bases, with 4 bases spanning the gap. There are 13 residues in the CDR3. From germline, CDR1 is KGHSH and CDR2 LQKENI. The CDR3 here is CASSPPEYNEQFF. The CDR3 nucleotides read TGTGCCAGCTCACCACCGGAGTACAATGAGCAGTTCTTC.

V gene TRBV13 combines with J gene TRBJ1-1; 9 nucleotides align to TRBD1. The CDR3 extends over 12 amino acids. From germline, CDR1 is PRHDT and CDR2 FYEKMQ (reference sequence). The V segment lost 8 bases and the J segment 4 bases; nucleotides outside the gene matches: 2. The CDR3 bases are TGTGCCAGCGGGACAGGGACCACTGAAGCTTTCTTT. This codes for CASGTGTTEAFF.

CDR3 loop: CASSLPSGNTIYF. In DNA form, the CDR3 reads TGTGCCAGCAGCTTACCATCTGGAAACACCATATATTTT. The gene calls are TRBV7-9 and TRBJ1-3; D unresolved. The CDR3 extends over 13 amino acids. Germline CDR1 is SEHNR and CDR2 is FQNEAQ (reference sequence). V lost 2 bases to trimming and J lost 1 base, with 3 bases between them. The full variable domain, in which reference TRBV7-9 and TRBJ1-3 provide the parts outside the CDR3, is DTGVSQNPRHKITKRGQNVTFRCDPISEHNRLYWYRQTLGQGPEFLTYFQNEAQLEKSRLLSDRFSAERPKGSFSTLEIQRTEQGDSAMYLCASSLPSGNTIYFGEGSWLTVV.

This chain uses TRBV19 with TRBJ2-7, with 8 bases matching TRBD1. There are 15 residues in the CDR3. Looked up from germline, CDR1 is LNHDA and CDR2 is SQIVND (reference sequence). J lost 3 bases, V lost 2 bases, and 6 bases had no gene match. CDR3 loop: CASSISQGANYEQYF. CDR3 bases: TGTGCCAGTAGTATATCTCAGGGGGCTAACTACGAGCAGTACTTC.

Here the CDR3 reads CASSLRARQGQTYEQYF. CDR3 DNA sequence: TGTGCCAGCAGCCTACGAGCACGACAGGGGCAAACCTACGAGCAGTACTTC. The chain employs TRBV3-1 (or the pseudogene TRBV3-2) and TRBJ2-7; 8 bases map to TRBD1. This CDR3 comprises 17 residues. V shed 4 bases, J shed 2 bases, and the junction held 13 bases outside the gene matches. CDR1 LGHDT and CDR2 YNNKEL come from the germline V gene (reference sequence).

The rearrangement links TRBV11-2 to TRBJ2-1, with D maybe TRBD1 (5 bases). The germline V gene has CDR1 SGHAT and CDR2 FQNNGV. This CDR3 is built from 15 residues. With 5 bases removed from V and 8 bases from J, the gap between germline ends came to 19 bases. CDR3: CASSPNLQGTDEQFF. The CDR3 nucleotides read TGTGCCAGCAGCCCAAACCTCCAGGGCACGGATGAGCAGTTCTTC. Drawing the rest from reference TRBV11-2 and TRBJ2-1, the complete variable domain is EAGVAQSPRYKIIEKRQSVAFWCNPISGHATLYWYQQILGQGPKLLIQFQNNGVVDDSQLPKDRFSAERLKGVDSTLKIQPAKLEDSAVYLCASSPNLQGTDEQFFGPGTRLTVL.

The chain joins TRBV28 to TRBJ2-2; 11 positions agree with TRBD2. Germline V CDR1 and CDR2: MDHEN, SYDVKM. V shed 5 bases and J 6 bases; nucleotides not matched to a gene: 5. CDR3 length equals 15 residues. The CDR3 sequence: CASSIRLAGSGELFF. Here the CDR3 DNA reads TGTGCCAGCAGTATTAGACTAGCGGGATCCGGGGAGCTGTTTTTT.

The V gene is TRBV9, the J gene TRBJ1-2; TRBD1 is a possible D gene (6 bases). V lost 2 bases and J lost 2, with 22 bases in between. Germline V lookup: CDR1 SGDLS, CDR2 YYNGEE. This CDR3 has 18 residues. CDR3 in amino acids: CASSVGMDSSHLNYGYTF. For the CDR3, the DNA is TGTGCCAGCAGCGTGGGAATGGACAGTTCCCATTTAAACTATGGCTACACCTTC.

The chain's CDR3 is CASSRFDRVTYEQYF. CDR3 DNA: TGTGCCAGCAGCCGATTCGACAGGGTTACCTACGAGCAGTACTTC. The rearrangement links TRBV28 to TRBJ2-7; TRBD1 matches at 7 bases. Germline assignment: CDR1 MDHEN and CDR2 SYDVKM. V lost 6 bases, J lost 2 bases, and 10 bases stayed unmatched. This CDR3 region has 15 residues.

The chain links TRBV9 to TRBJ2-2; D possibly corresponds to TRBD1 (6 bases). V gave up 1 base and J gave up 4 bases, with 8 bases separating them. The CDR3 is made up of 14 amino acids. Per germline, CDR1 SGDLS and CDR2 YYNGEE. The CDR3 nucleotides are TGTGCCAGCAGCGTAAGACAGGTCACCGGGGAGCTGTTTTTT. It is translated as CASSVRQVTGELFF.

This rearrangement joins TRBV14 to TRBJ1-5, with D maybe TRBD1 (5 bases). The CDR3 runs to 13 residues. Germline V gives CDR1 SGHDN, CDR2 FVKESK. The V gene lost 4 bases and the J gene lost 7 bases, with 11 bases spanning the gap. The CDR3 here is CASSRRPGQPQHF. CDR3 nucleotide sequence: TGTGCCAGCAGCCGACGGCCAGGGCAGCCCCAGCATTTT.

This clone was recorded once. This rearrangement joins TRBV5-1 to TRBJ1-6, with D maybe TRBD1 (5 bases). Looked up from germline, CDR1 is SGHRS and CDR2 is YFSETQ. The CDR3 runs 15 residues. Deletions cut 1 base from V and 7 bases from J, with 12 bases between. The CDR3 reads CASSLSDRENSPLHF. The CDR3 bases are TGCGCCAGCAGCTTGTCAGACAGAGAGAATTCACCCCTCCACTTT.

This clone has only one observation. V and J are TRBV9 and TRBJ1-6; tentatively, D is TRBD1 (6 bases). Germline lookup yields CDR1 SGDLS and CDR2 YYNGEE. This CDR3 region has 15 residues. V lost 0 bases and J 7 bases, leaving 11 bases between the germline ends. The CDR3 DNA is TGTGCCAGCAGCGTAGCCGGACAGAAGAATTCACCCCTCCACTTT. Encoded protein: CASSVAGQKNSPLHF.

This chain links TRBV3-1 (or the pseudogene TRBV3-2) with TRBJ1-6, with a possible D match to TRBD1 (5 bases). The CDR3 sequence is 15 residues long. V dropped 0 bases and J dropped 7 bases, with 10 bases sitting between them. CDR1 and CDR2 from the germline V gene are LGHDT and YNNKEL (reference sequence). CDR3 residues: CASSQDHTGNSPLHF. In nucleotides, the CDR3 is TGTGCCAGCAGCCAAGATCACACAGGAAATTCACCCCTCCACTTT.

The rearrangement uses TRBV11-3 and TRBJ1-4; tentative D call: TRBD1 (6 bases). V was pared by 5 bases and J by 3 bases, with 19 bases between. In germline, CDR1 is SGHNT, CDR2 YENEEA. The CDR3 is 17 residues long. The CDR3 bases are TGTGCCAGCAGCACGCATTCCTCGGGGGGCCCTAATGAAAAACTGTTTTTT. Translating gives CASSTHSSGGPNEKLFF.

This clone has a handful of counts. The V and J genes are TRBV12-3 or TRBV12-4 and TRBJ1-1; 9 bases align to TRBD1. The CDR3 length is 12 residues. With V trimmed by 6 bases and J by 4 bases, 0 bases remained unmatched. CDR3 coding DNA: TGTGCCAGCAGGACAGGGGGCACTGAAGCTTTCTTT. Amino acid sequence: CASRTGGTEAFF.

CDR3 loop: CAIRTGTSATDTQYF. In nucleotides, the CDR3 is TGTGCCATCAGGACCGGGACTAGCGCCACAGATACGCAGTATTTT. The gene calls are TRBV10-3 and TRBJ2-3, with 10 bases fitting TRBD2. The length of the CDR3 is 15 residues. CDR1 is ENHRY, CDR2 SYGVKD, per germline. Germline trimming cut 6 bases from V and 2 bases from J; bases unmatched to any gene: 5.

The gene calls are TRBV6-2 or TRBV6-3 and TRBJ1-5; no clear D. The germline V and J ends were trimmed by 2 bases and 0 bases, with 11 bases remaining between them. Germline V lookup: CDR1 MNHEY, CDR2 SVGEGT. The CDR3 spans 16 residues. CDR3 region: CASSYAGVFSNQPQHF. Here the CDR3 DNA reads TGTGCCAGCAGTTACGCAGGCGTGTTTAGCAATCAGCCCCAGCATTTT.

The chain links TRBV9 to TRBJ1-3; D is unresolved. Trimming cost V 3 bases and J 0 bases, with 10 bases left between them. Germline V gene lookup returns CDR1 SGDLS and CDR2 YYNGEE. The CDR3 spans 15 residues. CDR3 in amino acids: CASSAHELSGNTIYF. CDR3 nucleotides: TGTGCCAGCAGCGCCCATGAGCTCTCTGGAAACACCATATATTTT.

The CDR3 bases are TGCGCCAGCAGTGACTCTGCGGGAGGGCAGGGTGAGCAGTTCTTC. Protein: CASSDSAGGQGEQFF. The V and J genes are TRBV10-1 and TRBJ2-1, with 9 bases fitting TRBD2. Germline V gene data show CDR1 as WNHNN and CDR2 as SYGVQD (reference sequence). This CDR3 is 15 amino acids long. Trimming took 3 bases from V and 9 from J; bases not matched to a gene: 9.

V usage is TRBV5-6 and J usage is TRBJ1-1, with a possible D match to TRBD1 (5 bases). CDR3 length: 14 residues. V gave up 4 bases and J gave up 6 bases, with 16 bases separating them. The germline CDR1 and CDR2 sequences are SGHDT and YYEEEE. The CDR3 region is CASSPGTRGSEAFF. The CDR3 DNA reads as TGTGCCAGCAGCCCCGGGACTCGGGGCTCTGAAGCTTTCTTT.